These 16 T cell receptor beta chains came from one sample sequenced in a study of OX40 agonist ivuxolimab in advanced cancers. The assay was immunoSEQ multiplex PCR, and TCRdb's table has in-frame clones only and misses some. Counted here are more than 45,000 clones, 82% occurring once; the ten biggest clones make up over 1.1%. The material was CD4+ or CD8+ T cells sorted from blood, obtained in a trial of the OX40 agonist ivuxolimab. These TCRs come from an adult with an advanced solid tumor such as melanoma, head and neck, liver or kidney cancer.

V is TRBV4-2 and J is TRBJ1-2; 11 nucleotides line up with TRBD1. This CDR3 has 16 amino acids. Losses at the gene ends were 4 bases for V and 0 bases for J; bases not matched to a gene: 4. Germline assignment: CDR1 LGHNA and CDR2 YNFKEQ. CDR3 sequence reads: CASSPDRGRTNYGYTF. CDR3 in DNA: TGTGCCAGCAGCCCGGACAGGGGGCGAACTAACTATGGCTACACCTTC.

This clone was found once. The gene calls are TRBV6-1 and TRBJ1-5; D gene unclear. Trimming took off 8 bases at V and 1 base at J, with 6 bases between the two ends. The germline CDR1 and CDR2 sequences are MNHNS and SASEGT. The CDR3 totals 12 residues. CDR3 region: CASRLSNQPQHF. CDR3 DNA sequence: TGTGCCAGCCGACTAAGCAATCAGCCCCAGCATTTT.

The gene calls are TRBV11-2 and TRBJ2-3, with 7 bases matching TRBD1. The CDR3 runs to 14 residues. V lost 1 base to trimming and J lost 7 bases; unmatched junction nucleotides: 5. Germline CDR1 SGHAT, CDR2 FQNNGV. CDR3 region: CASSLVGRGNTQYF. The DNA of the CDR3 is TGTGCCAGCAGCTTAGTTGGCAGGGGGAATACGCAGTATTTT. Filled out from reference TRBV11-2 and TRBJ2-3, the complete variable domain reads EAGVAQSPRYKIIEKRQSVAFWCNPISGHATLYWYQQILGQGPKLLIQFQNNGVVDDSQLPKDRFSAERLKGVDSTLKIQPAKLEDSAVYLCASSLVGRGNTQYFGPGTRLTVL.

The chain combines TRBV2 with TRBJ2-3, with D possibly matching TRBD2 (5 bases). The CDR3 is 11 residues long. Trimming removed 7 bases from V and 12 bases from J, with 14 bases in between. The germline V gene encodes CDR1 SNHLY and CDR2 FYNNEI. The DNA for the CDR3 is TGTGCCAGCACCGAGGGAGTGTTACAGTATTTT. As protein: CASTEGVLQYF.

In the case of this clone: The junction and the germline gene differ at one end; a read error may be behind it. The genes are TRBV29-1 and TRBJ1-4; maybe TRBD1 (5 bases). The CDR3 length is 12 residues. The germline V gene encodes CDR1 SQVTM and CDR2 ANQGSEA. The CDR3 here is CSVEMGDEKLVF. The CDR3 DNA is TGCAGCGTTGAGATGGGGGATGAAAAACTGGTTTTT.

The V gene is TRBV5-1, the J gene TRBJ1-2; tentatively, D is TRBD1 (5 bases). The ends were cut back, 1 base at V and 6 bases at J, with 13 bases in the middle. This CDR3 contains 14 residues. CDR1 and CDR2 (germline): SGHRS, YFSETQ. Here the CDR3 reads CASSLLRAQNGYTF. For the CDR3, the DNA is TGCGCCAGCAGCTTGCTCAGGGCTCAGAATGGCTACACCTTC.

The V gene is TRBV6-5, the J gene TRBJ1-5; 7 bases fit TRBD1. Germline CDR1 MNHEY, CDR2 SVGAGI. The CDR3 spans 14 residues. J gave up 7 bases and V 4 bases, and 7 bases lay outside the gene matches. DNA for the CDR3: TGTGCCAGCAGTTTCAGGGGGGCCAGACAGCCCCAGCATTTT. Its protein is CASSFRGARQPQHF.

The rearrangement joins TRBV6-5 to TRBJ2-7; the match to TRBD2 covers 7 bases. Trimming at V came to 4 bases and at J to 9 bases, leaving 3 bases not matched to a gene. CDR3 size: 11 residues. Germline V gene data show CDR1 as MNHEY and CDR2 as SVGAGI. CDR3 nucleotide sequence: TGTGCCAGCAGTTCCGCTAGCGGGCAGTACTTC. Amino acid sequence: CASSSASGQYF.

The V call is TRBV4-2, the J call TRBJ1-2, with unresolved D. Germline V gives CDR1 LGHNA, CDR2 YNFKEQ. V shed 8 bases and J shed 5 bases, with 18 bases lying between them. The CDR3 is 14 residues long. CDR3 coding DNA: TGTGCCAGCCGGATGGGAGGCCAGGCTTATGGCTACACCTTC. This encodes CASRMGGQAYGYTF.

The chain recombines TRBV2 with TRBJ2-1; 7 bases fit TRBD1. Trimming removed 5 bases from V and 9 bases from J; junction bases left unmatched: 7. Per germline, CDR1 SNHLY and CDR2 FYNNEI. The CDR3 spans 13 residues. The CDR3 is CASSMTGNGEQFF. In nucleotides, the CDR3 is TGTGCCAGCAGTATGACAGGGAATGGTGAGCAGTTCTTC. The entire variable domain, with the rest obtained from reference TRBV2 and TRBJ2-1, is as follows: EPEVTQTPSHQVTQMGQEVILRCVPISNHLYFYWYRQILGQKVEFLVSFYNNEISEKSEIFDDQFSVERPDGSNFTLKIRSTKLEDSAMYFCASSMTGNGEQFFGPGTRLTVL.

This clone showed up just once. The chain has TRBV2 and TRBJ2-5; TRBD2 is a possible D gene (6 bases). This CDR3 has 14 residues. Trimming took 7 bases from V and 5 from J, leaving 17 bases between them. Germline assignment: CDR1 SNHLY and CDR2 FYNNEI. In DNA, the CDR3 is TGTGCCAGCACGAGAGGAGGGACCTGGGAGACCCAGTACTTC. Its protein product is CASTRGGTWETQYF.

J is TRBJ1-2 and V is TRBV19; D perhaps matches TRBD1 (5 bases). Trimming removed 3 bases from V and 2 bases from J, with 10 bases in between. In germline, CDR1 is LNHDA, CDR2 SQIVND (reference sequence). CDR3 length equals 14 residues. CDR3 bases: TGTGCCAGTAGTATTGGAGGGGCGAACTATGGCTACACCTTC. Protein: CASSIGGANYGYTF.

The rearrangement links TRBV7-2 to TRBJ1-5; D is ambiguous. Trimming shortened V by 1 base and J by 4 bases, and 11 bases separated the two germline ends. Germline lookup yields CDR1 SGHTA and CDR2 FQGNSA. The CDR3 consists of 15 residues. The CDR3 nucleotides are TGTGCCAGCAGCTTAGTTGGGCAGGTAAATCAGCCCCAGCATTTT. This codes for CASSLVGQVNQPQHF.

This clone was seen only once. The V and J genes are TRBV4-3 and TRBJ2-6; the D is unclear. The V and J ends lost 0 bases and 0 bases respectively, with 12 bases between them. The CDR3 loop spans 18 amino acids. Germline CDR1 LGHNA, CDR2 YSLEER. The CDR3 reads CASSQDLPVTSGANVLTF. The CDR3 DNA is TGCGCCAGCAGCCAAGATCTTCCAGTTACCTCTGGGGCCAACGTCCTGACTTTC.

The CDR3 DNA reads TGCGCCAGCAGCTCTCTAGCGGGAGGGTACAATGAGCAGTTCTTC. It specifies CASSSLAGGYNEQFF. V is TRBV5-1 and J is TRBJ2-1; 12 positions match TRBD2. The V segment lost 3 bases and the J segment 4 bases; nucleotides outside the gene matches: 2. CDR1 is SGHRS, CDR2 YFSETQ, per germline. The CDR3 contains 15 residues.

The rearrangement uses TRBV6-5 and TRBJ2-7, with TRBD1 as a possible D gene (7 bases). The germline CDR1 and CDR2 sequences are MNHEY and SVGAGI. V lost 8 bases to trimming and J lost 2 bases, with 19 bases between them. This CDR3 is built from 15 residues. The CDR3 spells CASGSAGTVPYEQYF. For the CDR3, the DNA is TGTGCCAGCGGGTCGGCGGGGACAGTCCCCTACGAGCAGTACTTC.